This T cell receptor (beta chain) came from a study of T cell responses to AZD1222 COVID-19 vaccine. Findings of the study overall: Repertoire sampling occurred only after the peak T cell response.

This table comes from immunoSEQ multiplex PCR, and its TCRdb copy is limited to in-frame clones, with some not included. Among about 140,000 clones listed, just under 95% were seen once. Germline-derived CDR1 and CDR2 are SGHTA and FQGNSA. The CDR3 runs 17 residues. Trimming cost V 3 bases and J 7 bases; bases outside gene matches: 8. As for this clone: Its antigen is not identified.

This TCR was recovered from an adult in good health. This sample comprised peripheral blood, obtained on day 0 of AZD1222 vaccination. J is TRBJ2-1 and V is TRBV7-2; the match to TRBD2 covers 14 bases. CDR3 sequence reads: CASSFSGTSGSRNEQFF. DNA for the CDR3: TGTGCCAGCAGCTTCTCCGGGACTAGCGGGAGTCGTAATGAGCAGTTCTTC.